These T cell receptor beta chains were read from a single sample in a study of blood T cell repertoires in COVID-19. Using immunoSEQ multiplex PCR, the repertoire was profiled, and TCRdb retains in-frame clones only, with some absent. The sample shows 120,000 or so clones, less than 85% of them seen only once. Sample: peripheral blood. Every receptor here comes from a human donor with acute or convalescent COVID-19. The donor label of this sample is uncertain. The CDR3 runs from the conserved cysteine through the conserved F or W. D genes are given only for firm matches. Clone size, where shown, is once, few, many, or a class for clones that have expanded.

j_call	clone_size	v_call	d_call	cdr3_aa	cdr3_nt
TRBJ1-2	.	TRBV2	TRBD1	CASRTPQGTAYYGYTF	TGTGCCAGCAGGACCCCACAGGGGACCGCATACTATGGCTACACCTTC
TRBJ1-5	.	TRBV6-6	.	CASSLRGAREQPQHF	TGTGCCAGCAGTCTACGGGGGGCGCGGGAACAGCCCCAGCATTTT
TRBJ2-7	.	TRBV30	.	CAWNGGSYEQYF	TGTGCCTGGAATGGGGGGTCCTACGAGCAGTACTTC
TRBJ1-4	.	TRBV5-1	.	CASRRQATNEKLFF	TGCGCCAGCAGAAGACAAGCAACTAATGAAAAACTGTTTTTT
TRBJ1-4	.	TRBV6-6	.	CASSLGGVGEKLFF	TGTGCCAGCAGTTTAGGGGGAGTCGGGGAAAAACTGTTTTTT
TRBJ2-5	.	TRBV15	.	CATQGFGETQYF	TGTGCCACCCAGGGGTTCGGGGAGACCCAGTACTTC
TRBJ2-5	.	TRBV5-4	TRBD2	CASSPGSGGVQTQYF	TGTGCCAGCAGCCCGGGTAGCGGGGGGGTTCAGACCCAGTACTTC
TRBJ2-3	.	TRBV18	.	CASSLQIHTDTQYF	TGTGCCAGCTCACTACAGATTCACACAGATACGCAGTATTTT
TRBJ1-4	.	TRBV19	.	CASSRASGTANEKLFF	TGTGCCAGTAGTAGAGCGTCGGGGACTGCTAATGAAAAACTGTTTTTT
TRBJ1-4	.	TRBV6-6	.	CASSYGSARTNEKLFF	TGTGCCAGCAGTTACGGCAGCGCGAGGACTAATGAAAAACTGTTTTTT
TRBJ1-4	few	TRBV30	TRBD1	CAWSAGTANEKLFF	TGTGCCTGGAGTGCCGGGACAGCTAATGAAAAACTGTTTTTT
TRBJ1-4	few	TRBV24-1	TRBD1	CATSVYPTGGREKLFF	TGTGCCACCAGTGTCTACCCAACAGGGGGCCGTGAAAAACTGTTTTTT
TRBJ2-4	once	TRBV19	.	CASSRTKLAKNIQYF	TGTGCCAGTAGTCGGACAAAGCTAGCCAAAAACATTCAGTACTTC
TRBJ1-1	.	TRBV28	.	CAGSLSPRLGANTEAFF	TGTGCCGGCAGTTTATCCCCCCGGTTAGGAGCGAACACTGAAGCTTTCTTT
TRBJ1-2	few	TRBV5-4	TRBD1	CASSQRDRYGYTF	TGTGCCAGCAGCCAGAGGGACAGATATGGCTACACCTTC
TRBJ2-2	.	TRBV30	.	CAWSPYSGDLFANTGELFF	TGTGCCTGGAGTCCCTATAGTGGGGACTTGTTCGCGAACACCGGGGAGCTGTTTTTT
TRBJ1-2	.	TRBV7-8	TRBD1	CASSRTGTHGYTF	TGTGCCAGCAGCCGGACAGGGACACATGGCTACACCTTC
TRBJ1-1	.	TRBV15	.	CATRGLGETEAFF	TGTGCCACCAGGGGGCTAGGGGAAACTGAAGCTTTCTTT
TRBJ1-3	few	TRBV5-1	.	CASSLDAGSGNTIYF	TGCGCCAGCAGCTTGGATGCAGGCTCTGGAAACACCATATATTTT
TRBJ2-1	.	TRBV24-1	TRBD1	CATSDAGQAVLNEQFF	TGTGCCACCAGTGATGCGGGACAGGCTGTGTTAAATGAGCAGTTCTTC
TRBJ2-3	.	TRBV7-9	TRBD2	CASSPGASGGLLTDTQYF	TGTGCCAGCAGCCCTGGGGCTAGCGGGGGGCTCCTCACAGATACGCAGTATTTT
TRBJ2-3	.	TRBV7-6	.	CASGKGGFTDTQYF	TGTGCCAGCGGCAAGGGGGGGTTCACAGATACGCAGTATTTT
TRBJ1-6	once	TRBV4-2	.	CASSQDGGSSYNSPLHF	TGTGCCAGCAGCCAAGACGGGGGAAGCTCCTATAATTCACCCCTCCACTTT
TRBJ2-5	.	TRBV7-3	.	CASSPSAGYQETQYF	TGTGCCAGCAGTCCTTCTGCCGGGTACCAAGAGACCCAGTACTTC
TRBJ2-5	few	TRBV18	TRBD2	CASSPWVAGSQGETQYF	TGTGCCAGCTCACCCTGGGTAGCGGGGTCCCAAGGAGAGACCCAGTACTTC
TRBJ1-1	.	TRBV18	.	CASSPFIGVEAFF	TGTGCCAGCTCACCATTTATCGGAGTTGAAGCTTTCTTT
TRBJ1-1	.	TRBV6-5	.	CASSYARGTAEAFF	TGTGCCAGCAGTTACGCCCGGGGGACCGCTGAAGCTTTCTTT
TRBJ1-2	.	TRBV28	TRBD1	CASINPGQVPNGYTF	TGTGCCAGCATTAACCCGGGACAGGTTCCAAATGGCTACACCTTC
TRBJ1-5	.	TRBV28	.	CASSLWWQNSNQPQHF	TGTGCCAGCAGTTTATGGTGGCAGAATAGCAATCAGCCCCAGCATTTT
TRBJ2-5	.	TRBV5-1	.	CASNKQGGETQYF	TGCGCCAGCAACAAACAGGGTGGAGAGACCCAGTACTTC
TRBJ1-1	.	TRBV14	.	CASSQDRRLEAFF	TGTGCCAGCAGCCAAGATAGGAGGCTTGAAGCTTTCTTT
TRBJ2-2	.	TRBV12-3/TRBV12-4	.	CASSSSNTGELFF	TGTGCCAGCAGCTCCTCGAACACCGGGGAGCTGTTTTTT
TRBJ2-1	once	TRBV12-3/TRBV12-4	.	CASSYNNEQFF	TGTGCCAGCAGTTACAACAATGAGCAGTTCTTC
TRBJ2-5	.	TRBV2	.	CASSERPGETQYF	TGTGCCAGCAGTGAGCGCCCCGGGGAGACCCAGTACTTC
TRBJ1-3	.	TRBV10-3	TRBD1	CAISDSLDRVSGNTIYF	TGTGCCATCAGTGACTCCCTAGACAGGGTTTCTGGAAACACCATATATTTT
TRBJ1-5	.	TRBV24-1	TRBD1	CATSQPGQGHQPQHF	TGTGCCACCAGCCAGCCGGGACAGGGACATCAGCCCCAGCATTTT
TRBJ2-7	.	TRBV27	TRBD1	CASSLDRVTNEQYF	TGTGCCAGCAGCCTAGACAGGGTAACGAACGAGCAGTACTTC
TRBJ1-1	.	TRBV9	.	CASSPLNTEAFF	TGTGCCAGCAGCCCCCTCAACACTGAAGCTTTCTTT
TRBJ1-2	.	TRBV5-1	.	CASRLPGSFYGYTF	TGCGCCAGCAGACTTCCAGGGTCATTCTATGGCTACACCTTC
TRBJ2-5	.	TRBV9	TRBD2	CASSPRGAGGPVTQYF	TGTGCCAGCAGCCCCAGGGGCGCGGGGGGACCAGTGACCCAGTACTTC
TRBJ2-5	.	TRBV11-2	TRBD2	CASSLVSWPAGVRETQYF	TGTGCCAGCAGCTTAGTTTCCTGGCCAGCGGGGGTCCGAGAGACCCAGTACTTC
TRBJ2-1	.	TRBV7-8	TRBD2	CASSLTTSGYNEQFF	TGTGCCAGCAGCTTAACGACTAGCGGGTACAATGAGCAGTTCTTC
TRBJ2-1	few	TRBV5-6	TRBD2	CASSLGLAGISSYNEQFF	TGTGCCAGCAGCCTGGGGCTAGCGGGAATTAGCTCCTACAATGAGCAGTTCTTC
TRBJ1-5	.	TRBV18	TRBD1	CASSLTGQVNQPQHF	TGTGCCAGCTCACTGACAGGACAGGTCAATCAGCCCCAGCATTTT
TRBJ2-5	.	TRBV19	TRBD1	CATRTGLGTQYF	TGTGCCACCCGGACAGGGTTGGGGACCCAGTACTTC
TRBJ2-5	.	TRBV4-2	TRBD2	CASSSRLALQGVETQYF	TGTGCCAGCAGCTCCCGACTAGCGCTACAAGGGGTAGAGACCCAGTACTTC
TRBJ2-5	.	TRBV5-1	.	CASSLYRDQETQYF	TGCGCCAGCAGCTTGTACAGGGACCAAGAGACCCAGTACTTC
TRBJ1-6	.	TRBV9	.	CASSVTENSPLHF	TGTGCCAGCAGCGTAACTGAGAATTCACCCCTCCACTTT
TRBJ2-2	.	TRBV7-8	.	CASSPQRQDATGELFF	TGTGCCAGCAGCCCTCAAAGACAGGACGCCACCGGGGAGCTGTTTTTT
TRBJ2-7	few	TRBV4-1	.	CASSQDLAGSYEQYF	TGCGCCAGCAGCCAAGATCTAGCAGGTTCCTACGAGCAGTACTTC
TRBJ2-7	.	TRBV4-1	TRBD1	CASSMTGGYEQYF	TGCGCCAGCAGCATGACAGGGGGATACGAGCAGTACTTC
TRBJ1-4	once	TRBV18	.	CASSPTAATNEKLFF	TGTGCCAGCTCTCCAACAGCCGCAACTAATGAAAAACTGTTTTTT
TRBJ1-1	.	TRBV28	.	CASSLSGTLNTEAFF	TGTGCCAGCAGTTTATCCGGGACACTGAACACTGAAGCTTTCTTT
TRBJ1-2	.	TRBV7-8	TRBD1	CASSVDGTGQGAGGYGYTF	TGTGCCAGCAGCGTAGACGGAACTGGACAGGGGGCCGGCGGCTATGGCTACACCTTC
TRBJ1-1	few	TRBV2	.	CASMGLGNTEAFF	TGTGCCAGCATGGGACTGGGGAACACTGAAGCTTTCTTT